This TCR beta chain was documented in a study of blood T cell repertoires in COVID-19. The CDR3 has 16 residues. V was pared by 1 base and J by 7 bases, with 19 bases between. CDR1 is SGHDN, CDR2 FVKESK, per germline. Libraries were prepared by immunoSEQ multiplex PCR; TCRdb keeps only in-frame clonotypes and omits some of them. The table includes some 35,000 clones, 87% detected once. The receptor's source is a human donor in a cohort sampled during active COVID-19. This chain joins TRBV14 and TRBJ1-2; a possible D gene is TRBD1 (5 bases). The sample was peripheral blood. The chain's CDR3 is CASSQVFGSDKAGYTF. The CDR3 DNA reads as TGTGCCAGCAGCCAAGTCTTTGGGTCGGACAAAGCTGGCTACACCTTC.